This section outlines one T cell receptor (beta chain) sequence together with its context. This specimen belongs to a study of blood T cell repertoires in COVID-19. Looking at the study overall: Samples representing acute and convalescent COVID-19 were sourced from the United States, Italy and Spain. T cells, B-cell-depleted T cells, or PBMCs provided the cDNA or gDNA that served as material.

Trimming shortened V by 3 bases and J by 4 bases, and 10 bases separated the two germline ends. The CDR3 loop spans 15 amino acids. Germline V gene data show CDR1 as LNHNV and CDR2 as YYDKDF (reference sequence). In the authors' methods: Estimated nucleated cell counts came from reference gene primer amplification. Measured with immunoSEQ multiplex PCR; TCRdb has only the in-frame clones, and not every one. V and J calls and clone size are copied from that table; D and trimming were computed from the DNA. The sample records under 250,000 clones, around four fifths being singletons. Material: peripheral blood. J is TRBJ2-6 and V is TRBV15; perhaps TRBD2 as D (6 bases). The receptor's source is a woman aged 45-65 years with active or convalescent COVID-19. In nucleotides, the CDR3 is TGTGCCACCAGCAGTTCGGGGGTCGGGGCCAACGTCCTGACTTTC. As protein: CATSSSGVGANVLTF.